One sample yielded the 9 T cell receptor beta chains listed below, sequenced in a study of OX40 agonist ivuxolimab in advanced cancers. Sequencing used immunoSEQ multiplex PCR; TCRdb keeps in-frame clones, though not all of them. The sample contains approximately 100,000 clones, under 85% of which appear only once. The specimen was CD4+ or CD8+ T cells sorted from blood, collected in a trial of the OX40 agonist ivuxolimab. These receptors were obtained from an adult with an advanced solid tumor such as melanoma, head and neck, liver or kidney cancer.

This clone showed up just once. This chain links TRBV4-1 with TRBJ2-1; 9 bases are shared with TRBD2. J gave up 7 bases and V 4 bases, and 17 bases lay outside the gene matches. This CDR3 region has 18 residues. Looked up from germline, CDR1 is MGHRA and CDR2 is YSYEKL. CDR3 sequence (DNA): TGCGCCAGCAGCCCTTTATCAAACGCGGGAGGGCCGTATAATGAGCAGTTCTTC. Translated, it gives CASSPLSNAGGPYNEQFF.

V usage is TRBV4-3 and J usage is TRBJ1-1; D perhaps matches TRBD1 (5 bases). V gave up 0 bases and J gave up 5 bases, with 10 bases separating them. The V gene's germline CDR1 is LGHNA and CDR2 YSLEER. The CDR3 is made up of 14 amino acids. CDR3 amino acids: CASSQDAGGTEAFF. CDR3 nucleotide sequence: TGCGCCAGCAGCCAAGATGCGGGGGGAACTGAAGCTTTCTTT.

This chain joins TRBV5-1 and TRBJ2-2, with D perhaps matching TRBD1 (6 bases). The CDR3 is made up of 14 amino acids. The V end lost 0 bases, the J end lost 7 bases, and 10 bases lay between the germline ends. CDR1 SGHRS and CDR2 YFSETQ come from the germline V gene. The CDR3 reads CASSLDRAGGELFF. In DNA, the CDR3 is TGCGCCAGCAGCTTGGACAGGGCGGGCGGGGAGCTGTTTTTT.

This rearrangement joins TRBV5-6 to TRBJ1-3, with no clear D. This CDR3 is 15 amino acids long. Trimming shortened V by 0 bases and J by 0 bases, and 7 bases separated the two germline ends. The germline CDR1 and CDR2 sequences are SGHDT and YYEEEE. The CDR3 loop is CASSLAGSSGNTIYF. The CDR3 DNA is TGTGCCAGCAGCTTGGCGGGGAGCTCTGGAAACACCATATATTTT.

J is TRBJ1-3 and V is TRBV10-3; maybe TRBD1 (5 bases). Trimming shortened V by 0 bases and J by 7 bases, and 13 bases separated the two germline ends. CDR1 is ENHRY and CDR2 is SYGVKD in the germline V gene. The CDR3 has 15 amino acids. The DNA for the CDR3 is TGTGCCATCAGTGAGTCAAGGGGAAGGCCTAACACCATATATTTT. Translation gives CAISESRGRPNTIYF.

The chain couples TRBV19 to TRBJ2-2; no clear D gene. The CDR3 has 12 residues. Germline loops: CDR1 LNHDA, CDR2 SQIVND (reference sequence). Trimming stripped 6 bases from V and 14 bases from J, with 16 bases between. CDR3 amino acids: CASRDTSTGLFF. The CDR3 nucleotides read TGTGCCAGTAGAGATACCTCGACCGGCCTGTTTTTT.

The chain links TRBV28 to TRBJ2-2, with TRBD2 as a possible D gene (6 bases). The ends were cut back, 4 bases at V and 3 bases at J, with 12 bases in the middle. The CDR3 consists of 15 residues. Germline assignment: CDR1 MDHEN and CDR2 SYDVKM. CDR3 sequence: CASSSPTRYTGELFF. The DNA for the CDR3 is TGTGCCAGCAGTTCCCCGACTAGATACACCGGGGAGCTGTTTTTT.

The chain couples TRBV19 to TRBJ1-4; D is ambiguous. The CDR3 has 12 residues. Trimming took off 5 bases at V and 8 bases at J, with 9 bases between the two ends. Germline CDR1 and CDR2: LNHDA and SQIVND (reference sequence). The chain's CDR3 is CASSGGVEKLFF. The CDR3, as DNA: TGTGCCAGTAGTGGAGGTGTGGAAAAACTGTTTTTT. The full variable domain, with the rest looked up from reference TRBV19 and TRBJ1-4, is DGGITQSPKYLFRKEGQNVTLSCEQNLNHDAMYWYRQDPGQGLRLIYYSQIVNDFQKGDIAEGYSVSREKKESFPLTVTSAQKNPTAFYLCASSGGVEKLFFGSGTQLSVL.

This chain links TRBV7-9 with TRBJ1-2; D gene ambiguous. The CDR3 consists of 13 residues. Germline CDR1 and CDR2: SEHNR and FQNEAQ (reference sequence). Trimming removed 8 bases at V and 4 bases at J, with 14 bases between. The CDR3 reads CASAGRHPYGYTF. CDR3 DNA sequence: TGTGCCAGCGCTGGCCGTCACCCCTATGGCTACACCTTC.